Listed here is a single T cell receptor (beta chain). This sample was included in a study of shared clonotypes between healthy human individuals. This table comes from immunoSEQ multiplex PCR, and its TCRdb copy is limited to in-frame clones, with some not included. The table records 2 million to 2.5 million clones, about 95% of them present only once. Naivety among CD8 cells was defined by CD45RO negativity and positive CCR7 selection, thereby excluding terminally differentiated effector memory CD45RA+ cells. The clonotype comes from a man aged 18 to 30 in good health. The sequenced material came from naive CD8+ T cells sorted from blood.

The CDR3 DNA follows: TGCGCCAGCAGCCATGACACCGGGGGGGCTGAAGCTTTCTTT. Protein sequence: CASSHDTGGAEAFF. The rearrangement joins TRBV4-1 to TRBJ1-1; perhaps TRBD1 as D (5 bases). The CDR3 covers 14 residues. The germline CDR1 and CDR2 sequences are MGHRA and YSYEKL. V was shortened by 3 bases and J by 6 bases, with 14 bases between the two germline ends.